This note documents a single T cell receptor beta chain sequence. Its target is unknown. Starting from around 510 ng of total RNA, TCR beta cDNA was produced with a primer in the constant region. Three rounds of nested multiplex PCR with slightly modified ARM-PCR produced TCR beta libraries. The first two PCR rounds used TRBV1-TRBV30 forward primers with a C-beta reverse primer, nine to eleven cycles each. Using its own MiXCR run on the multiplex PCR reads, TCRdb lists one record per CDR3 protein. The sample lists 250,000 to 400,000 distinct CDR3 sequences, 60% to 80% occurring once. The data were obtained in a study of tumor-infiltrating lymphocytes in primary liver carcinoma. Study at large: The study included patients who were men and women aged 30 to 69 years.

The ends were cut back, 0 bases at V and 0 bases at J, with 18 bases in the middle. The CDR3 has 19 residues. Germline V CDR1 and CDR2: SGHDN, FVKESK. Researchers drew blood RNA from unsorted whole blood and extracted germline DNA as well. Findings and caveats of the study: Tumors carried a top-250-clone fraction significantly exceeding that of blood (p = 0.039). Tumor-adjacent and tumor-blood pairs shared less of their repertoires than tumor region pairs shared.

The chain joins TRBV14 to TRBJ2-1; D uncertain. The sequenced sample consisted of peripheral blood. The origin of this receptor is a man aged 35-49 years with primary liver carcinoma and hepatitis B virus infection. CDR3 sequence reads: CASSQDLVPRVSSYNEQFF. The CDR3 DNA sequence: TGTGCCAGCAGCCAAGATCTCGTTCCCCGGGTTAGCTCCTACAATGAGCAGTTCTTC.